This TCR beta chain was recorded in a study of cytomegalovirus exposure and HLA in healthy donors. Whole-study results and caveats: Presence/absence analyses assumed roughly uniform sequencing depth across donors, which may not hold. In vitro confirmation showed three CMV-associated chains to be CMV antigen specific.

With regard to this clone: Antigen: not known.

This CDR3 contains 15 residues. With 2 bases removed from V and 5 bases from J, the gap between germline ends came to 15 bases. In germline, CDR1 is MNHNY, CDR2 SVGAGI (reference sequence). PCR was performed using 60 Vbeta and 13 Jbeta primers. Some clones are missing from TCRdb's copy, which holds only in-frame ones; the method was immunoSEQ multiplex PCR. The sample contains about 110,000 clones, approximately 72% of which appear only once. The genes are TRBV6-6 and TRBJ1-1, with D possibly TRBD1 on 5 matching bases. This clonotype was obtained from a woman between 35 and 50 years old in good health and CMV-seropositive. The sequencing sample was made of PBMCs. This CDR3 is CASSYDRGSRTEAFF. The CDR3 nucleotides are TGTGCCAGCAGTTACGATAGGGGATCGCGAACTGAAGCTTTCTTT.